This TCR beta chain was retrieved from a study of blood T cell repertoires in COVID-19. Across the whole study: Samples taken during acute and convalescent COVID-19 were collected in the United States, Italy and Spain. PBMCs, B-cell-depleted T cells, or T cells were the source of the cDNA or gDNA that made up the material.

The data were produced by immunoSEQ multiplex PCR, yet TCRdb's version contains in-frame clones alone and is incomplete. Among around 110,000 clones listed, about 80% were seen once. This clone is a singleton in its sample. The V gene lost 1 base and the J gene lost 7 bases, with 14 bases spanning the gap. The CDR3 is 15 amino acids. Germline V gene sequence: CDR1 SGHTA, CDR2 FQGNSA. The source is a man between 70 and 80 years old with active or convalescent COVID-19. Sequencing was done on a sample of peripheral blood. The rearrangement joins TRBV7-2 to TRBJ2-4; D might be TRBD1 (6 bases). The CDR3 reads CASSLEGGVWNIQYF. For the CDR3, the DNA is TGTGCCAGCAGCTTAGAAGGGGGTGTATGGAACATTCAGTACTTC.